The sequence of this T cell receptor beta chain was determined in a study of cytomegalovirus exposure and HLA in healthy donors. Trimming shortened V by 1 base and J by 7 bases, and 8 bases separated the two germline ends. The CDR3 runs to 13 residues. Germline values: CDR1 SGHNT, CDR2 YYREEE (reference sequence). Broader study findings: Associated with cytomegalovirus, according to the listing, were 150 to 200 TCR beta chains. Across donors, presence/absence analyses took sequencing depth to be roughly uniform. Later analysis placed DRB1 highest and HLA-C lowest in TCR association rates, which differed by HLA locus.

About this clone: The antigen is not known.

Primers for the PCR totalled 60 Vbeta and 13 Jbeta. Assay used: immunoSEQ multiplex PCR; TCRdb lists only in-frame clones, some missing. The sample holds roughly 290,000 clones, about 90% seen once. This chain joins TRBV5-4 and TRBJ1-4, with D possibly matching TRBD1 (5 bases). The TCR sequence derives from a woman aged 18-30 years in good health and CMV-seronegative. Specimen: PBMCs. DNA for the CDR3: TGTGCCAGCAGCTTGCCCGGGGGTGAAAAACTGTTTTTT. Translating it yields CASSLPGGEKLFF.